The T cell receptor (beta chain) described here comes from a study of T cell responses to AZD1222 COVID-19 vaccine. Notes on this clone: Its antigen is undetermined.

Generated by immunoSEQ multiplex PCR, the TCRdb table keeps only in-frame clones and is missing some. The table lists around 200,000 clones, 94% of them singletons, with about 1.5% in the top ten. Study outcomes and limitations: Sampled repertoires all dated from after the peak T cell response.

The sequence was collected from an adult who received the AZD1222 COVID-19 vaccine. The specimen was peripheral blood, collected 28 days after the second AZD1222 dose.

The CDR3 loop reads CASSLDWVGSGNTIYF. CDR3 nucleotides: TGTGCCAGCAGCTTGGATTGGGTGGGCTCCGGAAACACCATATATTTT. The V gene is TRBV5-6, the J gene TRBJ1-3; D is uncertain. Germline assignment: CDR1 SGHDT and CDR2 YYEEEE. The CDR3 runs 16 residues. Trimming took off 0 bases at V and 4 bases at J, with 14 bases between the two ends.